The sequence of this T cell receptor beta chain was determined in a study of shared clonotypes between healthy human individuals. The study, taken as a whole, reports: Sampling covered blood only; tissue repertoires likely differ.

V was pared by 2 bases and J by 5 bases, with 3 bases of the junction left unmatched. CDR1 and CDR2 from the germline V gene are SGHTA and FQGNSA. The CDR3 runs to 15 residues. Approximately 90 million PBMCs went into genomic DNA for unsorted samples. Sequencing was at deep level. The unsorted PBMC sample used ten immunoSEQ deep assay plates. TCRdb's copy holds only in-frame clones and misses some; the assay was immunoSEQ multiplex PCR. The sample yields about 470,000 clones, 70% to 80% seen once. Comments on this clone: The antigen remains undetermined.

The sequence was collected from a woman in her thirties or forties in good health. Some clones in this sample may be carry-over from other donors' samples. Sequencing input: PBMCs. V usage is TRBV7-2 and J usage is TRBJ2-1, with 10 bases lining up with TRBD1. CDR3: CASSLWGQGNNEQFF. CDR3 sequence (DNA): TGTGCCAGCAGCTTATGGGGACAGGGGAACAATGAGCAGTTCTTC. Based on the CDR3 plus reference TRBV7-2 and TRBJ2-1, the full variable domain is GAGVSQSPSNKVTEKGKDVELRCDPISGHTALYWYRQSLGQGLEFLIYFQGNSAPDKSGLPSDRFSAERTGGSVSTLTIQRTQQEDSAVYLCASSLWGQGNNEQFFGPGTRLTVL.